This is a list of T cell receptor beta chains from one sample in a study of beta chain features in type 1 diabetes. Generated by immunoSEQ multiplex PCR, the TCRdb table keeps only in-frame clones and is missing some. The sample records 200,000 to 250,000 clones, roughly 13% being singletons. Input material: naive CD4+ T cells from blood. These receptors were taken from a man aged 25-40 years with type 1 diabetes. Each CDR3 is given with its conserved first and last residue. Fields, in order: CDR3 protein, CDR3 DNA, J gene, D gene, clone size, V gene. D genes are given only for firm matches. Clone size is given for some rows only: seen once, a few or many times, or a class if the clone is expanded.

CDR3aa: CASSLTGGETQYF; CDR3nt: TGCGCCAGCAGCCTTACAGGGGGAGAGACCCAGTACTTC; j_gene: TRBJ2-5; d_gene: TRBD1; abundance: few; v_gene: TRBV4-1
CDR3aa: CASTPGTTGANVLTF; CDR3nt: TGTGCCAGTACCCCCGGGACAACTGGGGCCAACGTCCTGACTTTC; j_gene: TRBJ2-6; d_gene: -; abundance: few; v_gene: TRBV19
CDR3aa: CASSLQGGNTIYF; CDR3nt: TGTGCCAGCAGCTTGCAGGGGGGAAACACCATATATTTT; j_gene: TRBJ1-3; d_gene: -; abundance: -; v_gene: TRBV5-4
CDR3aa: CASSYTGGLGETQYF; CDR3nt: TGCGCCAGCAGCTATACAGGGGGCCTTGGGGAGACCCAGTACTTC; j_gene: TRBJ2-5; d_gene: TRBD1; abundance: few; v_gene: TRBV5-1
CDR3aa: CASSQETGTNTGELFF; CDR3nt: TGTGCCAGCAGCCAAGAAACAGGGACGAACACCGGGGAGCTGTTTTTT; j_gene: TRBJ2-2; d_gene: -; abundance: few; v_gene: TRBV4-2
CDR3aa: CASRYTLLDTGELFF; CDR3nt: TGTGCCAGCAGGTACACGCTGCTGGACACCGGGGAGCTGTTTTTT; j_gene: TRBJ2-2; d_gene: -; abundance: few; v_gene: TRBV7-9
CDR3aa: CATSTIPLINYGYTF; CDR3nt: TGTGCCACCAGCACTATACCATTGATTAACTATGGCTACACCTTC; j_gene: TRBJ1-2; d_gene: -; abundance: -; v_gene: TRBV15
CDR3aa: CSVEDGASGRGDF; CDR3nt: TGCAGCGTTGAAGATGGGGCTAGCGGGAGGGGGGACTTC; j_gene: TRBJ2-4; d_gene: TRBD2; abundance: few; v_gene: TRBV29-1
CDR3aa: CASSGAHGTGGVETQYF; CDR3nt: TGTGCCAGCAGCGGAGCCCACGGGACAGGGGGCGTGGAGACCCAGTACTTC; j_gene: TRBJ2-5; d_gene: TRBD1; abundance: -; v_gene: TRBV9
CDR3aa: CANSQGTNTEAFF; CDR3nt: TGTGCCAACTCCCAGGGGACGAACACTGAAGCTTTCTTT; j_gene: TRBJ1-1; d_gene: -; abundance: -; v_gene: TRBV6-1